A single sample is the source of the 14 T cell receptor beta chains below, sequenced in a study of CD8 T cells in ankylosing spondylitis (dated by TCRdb to about 2017). The protocol used for the library was 5' RACE. Sequencing instrument: Illumina HiSeq 2500. Clones were called with MiXCR by TCRdb after fastp trimmed the public reads at Q25, and only in-frame beta chains were retained. Every distinct CDR3 protein forms one entry, paired with its most common genes and DNA. The sample includes about 750,000 distinct CDR3 sequences, with about 20% observed a single time. Jointly, the top ten make up over 15% of the sample. Findings and caveats that apply to the study as a whole: Blood from ankylosing spondylitis patients appeared to be characterized by a TCR beta motif made up of under 10 highly homologous amino acid variants.

Their cognate antigens are unknown. Source material: blood, either unsorted or a sorted T cell fraction (not recorded which). Receptor source: a male donor with ankylosing spondylitis.

V is TRBV3-1 and J is TRBJ2-2, with D unresolved. V shed 0 bases and J shed 3 bases, with 5 bases lying between them. The CDR3 is 14 residues long. From germline, CDR1 is LGHDT and CDR2 YNNKEL (reference sequence). This chain's CDR3 is CASSQDSDTGELFF. CDR3 nucleotides: TGTGCCAGCAGCCAAGATTCGGACACCGGGGAGCTGTTTTTT.

The rearrangement uses TRBV20-1 and TRBJ1-2; tentatively, D is TRBD1 (5 bases). Germline V gives CDR1 DFQATT, CDR2 SNEGSKA (reference sequence). Trimming took 6 bases from V and 1 from J, leaving 15 bases between them. CDR3 length: 14 residues. Written as DNA, the CDR3 is TGCAGTGCGGCTGGAGGGACGAATAACTATGGCTACACCTTC. This sequence encodes CSAAGGTNNYGYTF.

This chain connects TRBV12-3 or TRBV12-4 to TRBJ1-3; tentatively, D is TRBD1 (6 bases). The CDR3 is 15 residues long. V was shortened by 2 bases and J by 4 bases, with 12 bases between the two germline ends. The CDR3 reads CASSLKGTLGNTIYF. CDR3 in DNA: TGTGCCAGCAGTTTAAAGGGGACATTGGGAAACACCATATATTTT.

This clonotype was found a few times. The rearrangement uses TRBV5-6 and TRBJ2-1; D is perhaps TRBD2 (5 bases). The CDR3 has 14 amino acids. Germline CDR1 is SGHDT and CDR2 is YYEEEE. V gave up 1 base and J gave up 1 base, with 6 bases separating them. CDR3 loop: CASSLPGSYNEQFF. CDR3 DNA: TGTGCCAGCAGCTTGCCGGGGTCCTACAATGAGCAGTTCTTC.

The table lists this clonotype with a few counts. The genes are TRBV29-1 and TRBJ2-1; 7 bases agree with TRBD1. The CDR3 totals 14 residues. V was clipped by 6 bases and J by 8 bases; unmatched bases: 13. CDR1 is SQVTM and CDR2 is ANQGSEA in the germline V gene. The CDR3 spells CSVLGGQRVDEQFF. Written as DNA, the CDR3 is TGCAGCGTCTTAGGGGGACAGCGAGTCGATGAGCAGTTCTTC.

There are many counts of this clonotype. The chain joins TRBV12-3 or TRBV12-4 to TRBJ2-1; D might be TRBD1 or TRBD2, each matching 5 bases. V lost 7 bases to trimming and J lost 10 bases, with 23 bases between them. This CDR3 spans 15 amino acids. The CDR3 reads CASTPVGALGLEQFF. The DNA for the CDR3 is TGTGCCAGCACCCCGGTCGGGGCTCTAGGGTTAGAGCAGTTCTTC.

This CDR3 is CASSVGQGGFQETQYF. In DNA, the CDR3 is TGTGCCAGCAGCGTAGGGCAGGGAGGGTTTCAAGAGACCCAGTACTTC. The chain carries TRBV9 and TRBJ2-5; 7 bases align to TRBD2. From germline, CDR1 is SGDLS and CDR2 YYNGEE. The CDR3 is made up of 16 amino acids. The trim removed 0 bases at V and 2 bases at J, leaving 7 bases unmatched. Supplemented by reference TRBV9 and TRBJ2-5, the full variable domain reads DSGVTQTPKHLITATGQRVTLRCSPRSGDLSVYWYQQSLDQGLQFLIQYYNGEERAKGNILERFSAQQFPDLHSELNLSSLELGDSALYFCASSVGQGGFQETQYFGPGTRLLVL.

This clonotype was found a few times. The chain combines TRBV20-1 with TRBJ1-4; no reliable D call. The CDR3 contains 14 residues. V gave up 5 bases and J gave up 7 bases, with 17 bases separating them. Germline-derived CDR1 and CDR2 are DFQATT and SNEGSKA (reference sequence). The CDR3 here is CSAHTRSSPEKLFF. Here the CDR3 DNA reads TGCAGTGCTCATACTAGAAGTTCCCCTGAAAAACTGTTTTTT.

Many counts were recorded for this clonotype. The J gene is TRBJ2-1, the V gene TRBV11-2, with a possible D match to TRBD1 (5 bases). V lost 3 bases and J 1 base, leaving 10 bases between the germline ends. CDR1 and CDR2 (germline): SGHAT, FQNNGV. This CDR3 contains 15 residues. The CDR3 sequence is CASSLTDSSYNEQFF. The DNA for the CDR3 is TGTGCCAGCAGCTTGACCGACAGTTCCTACAATGAGCAGTTCTTC. The full variable domain, rest sourced from reference TRBV11-2 and TRBJ2-1, is EAGVAQSPRYKIIEKRQSVAFWCNPISGHATLYWYQQILGQGPKLLIQFQNNGVVDDSQLPKDRFSAERLKGVDSTLKIQPAKLEDSAVYLCASSLTDSSYNEQFFGPGTRLTVL.

V usage is TRBV10-1 and J usage is TRBJ2-4; TRBD2 agrees at 9 bases. Germline assignment: CDR1 WNHNN and CDR2 SYGVQD (reference sequence). This CDR3 has 15 residues. V shed 5 bases, J shed 0 bases, and the junction held 2 bases outside the gene matches. DNA for the CDR3: TGCGCCAGCAGTAATAGCGGGAGAGCCAAAAACATTCAGTACTTC. Translating gives CASSNSGRAKNIQYF.

This clonotype has a handful of counts. The chain recombines TRBV5-1 with TRBJ2-5; 8 bases fit TRBD2. In germline, CDR1 is SGHRS, CDR2 YFSETQ. V lost 0 bases and J lost 5; bases outside the gene matches: 6. The CDR3 has 15 residues. For the CDR3, the DNA is TGCGCCAGCAGCTTGGCCGGGGGGGCGTCGGAGACCCAGTACTTC. It specifies CASSLAGGASETQYF.

This clonotype appeared a few times. This chain connects TRBV12-3 or TRBV12-4 to TRBJ2-7; TRBD2 agrees at 13 bases. The CDR3 consists of 15 residues. V lost 6 bases, J lost 6 bases, and 8 bases stayed unmatched. CDR3 coding DNA: TGTGCCAGCAGCCCCGGACTAGCGGGAGTATCCGAGCAGTACTTC. Amino acid sequence: CASSPGLAGVSEQYF.

The table lists this clonotype with a few counts. The chain has TRBV6-1 and TRBJ2-7; no reliable D call. CDR1 and CDR2 (germline): MNHNS, SASEGT. V lost 6 bases to trimming and J lost 4 bases, with 16 bases between them. The CDR3 is made up of 14 amino acids. This CDR3 is CASSPFPSLYEQYF. CDR3 nucleotides: TGTGCCAGCAGCCCCTTCCCAAGTCTATACGAGCAGTACTTC.

The chain couples TRBV11-2 to TRBJ1-2; D remains ambiguous. Trimming pared 5 bases from V and 4 bases from J, leaving 17 bases between. This CDR3 comprises 15 residues. From germline, CDR1 is SGHAT and CDR2 FQNNGV. The CDR3 region has the DNA TGTGCCAGCAGCCCTGAACGAGACTTTTTCTATGGCTACACCTTC. Translation: CASSPERDFFYGYTF.